This T cell receptor beta chain was sequenced in a study of blood T cell repertoires in COVID-19. Repertoires were generated with immunoSEQ multiplex PCR, while TCRdb's copy carries only in-frame clones and drops some. The sample shows about 130,000 clones, approximately 85% of them seen only once. Patients of the Seattle cohort, enrolled during active infection, were followed longitudinally. V dropped 2 bases and J dropped 2 bases, with 19 bases sitting between them. The CDR3 runs 17 residues. Germline V lookup: CDR1 MNHEY, CDR2 SVGEGT. The rearrangement joins TRBV6-2 or TRBV6-3 to TRBJ2-7; D perhaps matches TRBD1 (6 bases). The sequenced material came from peripheral blood. The receptor was derived from a woman of 80 years or more with COVID-19, enrolled during active disease. CDR3 amino acids: CASSYTLGDTGAYEQYF. Written as DNA, the CDR3 is TGTGCCAGCAGTTACACGTTGGGGGACACTGGAGCCTACGAGCAGTACTTC.